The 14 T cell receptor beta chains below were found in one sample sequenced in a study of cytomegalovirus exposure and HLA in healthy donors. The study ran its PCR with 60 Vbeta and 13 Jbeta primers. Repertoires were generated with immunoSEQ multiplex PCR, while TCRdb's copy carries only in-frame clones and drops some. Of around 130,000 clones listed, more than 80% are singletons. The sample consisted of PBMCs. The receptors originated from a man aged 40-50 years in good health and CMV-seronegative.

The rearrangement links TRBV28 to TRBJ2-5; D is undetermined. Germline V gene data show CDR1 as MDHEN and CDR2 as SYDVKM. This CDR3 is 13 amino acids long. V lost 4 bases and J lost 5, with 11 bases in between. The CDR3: CASSYRKRETQYF. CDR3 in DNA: TGTGCCAGCAGTTACCGGAAGCGCGAGACCCAGTACTTC.

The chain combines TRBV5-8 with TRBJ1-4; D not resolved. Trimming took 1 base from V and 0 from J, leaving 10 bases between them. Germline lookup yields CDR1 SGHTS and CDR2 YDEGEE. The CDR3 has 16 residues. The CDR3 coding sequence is TGTGCCAGCAGCTTGATTCTCAGTGCAACTAATGAAAAACTGTTTTTT. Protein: CASSLILSATNEKLFF. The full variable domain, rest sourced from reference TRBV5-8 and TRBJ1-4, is EAGVTQSPTHLIKTRGQQATLRCSPISGHTSVYWYQQALGLGLQFLLWYDEGEERNRGNFPPRFSGRQFPNYSSELNVNALELEDSALYLCASSLILSATNEKLFFGSGTQLSVL.

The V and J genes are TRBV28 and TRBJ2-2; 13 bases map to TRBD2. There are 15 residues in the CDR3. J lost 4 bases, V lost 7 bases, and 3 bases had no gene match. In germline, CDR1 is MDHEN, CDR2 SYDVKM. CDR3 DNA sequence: TGTGCCAGCACTCGACTAGCGGGAGGCACCGGGGAGCTGTTTTTT. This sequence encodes CASTRLAGGTGELFF.

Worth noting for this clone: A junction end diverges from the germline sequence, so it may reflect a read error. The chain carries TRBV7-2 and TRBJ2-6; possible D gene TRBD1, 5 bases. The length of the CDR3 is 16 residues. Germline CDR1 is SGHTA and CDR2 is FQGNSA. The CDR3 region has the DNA TGTGCCAGCAGCTTACAACCGCTCTCTGGGGCCAACGGCCTGACTTTC. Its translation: CASSLQPLSGANGLTF.

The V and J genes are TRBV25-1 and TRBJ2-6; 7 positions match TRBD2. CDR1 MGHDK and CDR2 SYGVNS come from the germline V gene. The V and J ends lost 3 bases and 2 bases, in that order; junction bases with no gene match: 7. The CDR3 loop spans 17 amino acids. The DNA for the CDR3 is TGTGCCAGCAGTGAGTGGCAGGGAGGGACTGGGGCCAACGTCCTGACTTTC. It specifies CASSEWQGGTGANVLTF. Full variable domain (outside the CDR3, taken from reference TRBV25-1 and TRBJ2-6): EADIYQTPRYLVIGTGKKITLECSQTMGHDKMYWYQQDPGMELHLIHYSYGVNSTEKGDLSSESTVSRIRTEHFPLTLESARPSHTSQYLCASSEWQGGTGANVLTFGAGSRLTVL.

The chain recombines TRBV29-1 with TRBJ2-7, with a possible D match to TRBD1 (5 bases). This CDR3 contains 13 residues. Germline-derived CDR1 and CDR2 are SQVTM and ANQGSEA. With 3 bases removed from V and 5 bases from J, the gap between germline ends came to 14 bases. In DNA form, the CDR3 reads TGCAGCGTTGATTCAGGGATCTTAGACGAGCAGTACTTC. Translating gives CSVDSGILDEQYF.

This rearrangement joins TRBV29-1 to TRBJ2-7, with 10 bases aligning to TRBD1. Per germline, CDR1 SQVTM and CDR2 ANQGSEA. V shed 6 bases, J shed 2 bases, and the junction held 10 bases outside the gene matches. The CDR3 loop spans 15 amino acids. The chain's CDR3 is CSVTSGTGDPYEQYF. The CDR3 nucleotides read TGCAGCGTCACGTCCGGGACAGGGGACCCCTACGAGCAGTACTTC.

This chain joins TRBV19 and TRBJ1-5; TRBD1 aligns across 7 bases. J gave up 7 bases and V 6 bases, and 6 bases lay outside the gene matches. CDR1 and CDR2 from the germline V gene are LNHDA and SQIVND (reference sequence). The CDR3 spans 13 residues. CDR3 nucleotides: TGTGCCAGTAGGGACAGGATAACCCAGCCCCAGCATTTT. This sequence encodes CASRDRITQPQHF.

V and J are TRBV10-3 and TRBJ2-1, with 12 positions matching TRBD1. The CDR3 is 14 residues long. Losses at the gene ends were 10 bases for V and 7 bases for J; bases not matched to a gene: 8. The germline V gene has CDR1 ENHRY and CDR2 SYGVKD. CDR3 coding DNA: TGTGCCAGCCAGGGACAGGGGGCTAGTAATGAGCAGTTCTTC. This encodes CASQGQGASNEQFF.

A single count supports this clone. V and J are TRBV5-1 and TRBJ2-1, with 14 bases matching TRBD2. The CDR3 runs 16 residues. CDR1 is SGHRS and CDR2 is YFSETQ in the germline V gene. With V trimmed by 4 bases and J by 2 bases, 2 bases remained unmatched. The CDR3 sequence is CASSPGLAGAYNEQFF. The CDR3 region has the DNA TGCGCCAGCAGCCCGGGACTAGCGGGGGCCTACAATGAGCAGTTCTTC.

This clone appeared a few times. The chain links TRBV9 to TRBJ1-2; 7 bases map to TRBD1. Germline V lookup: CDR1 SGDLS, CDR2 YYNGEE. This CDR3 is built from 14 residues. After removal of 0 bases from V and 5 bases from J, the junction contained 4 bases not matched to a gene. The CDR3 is CASSVEGQLYGYTF. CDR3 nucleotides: TGTGCCAGCAGCGTAGAGGGACAGTTGTATGGCTACACCTTC.

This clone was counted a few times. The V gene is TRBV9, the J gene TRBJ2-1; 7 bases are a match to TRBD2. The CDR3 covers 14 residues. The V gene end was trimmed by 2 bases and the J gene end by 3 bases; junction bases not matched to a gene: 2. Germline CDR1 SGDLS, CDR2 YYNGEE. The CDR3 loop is CASSVGDYYNEQFF. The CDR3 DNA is TGTGCCAGCAGCGTCGGGGACTACTACAATGAGCAGTTCTTC.

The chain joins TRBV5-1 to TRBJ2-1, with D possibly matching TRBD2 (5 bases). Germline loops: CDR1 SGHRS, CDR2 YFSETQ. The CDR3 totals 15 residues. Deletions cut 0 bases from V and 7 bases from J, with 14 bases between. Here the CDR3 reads CASSLGPGGLNEQFF. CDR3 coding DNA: TGCGCCAGCAGCTTGGGACCCGGAGGATTGAATGAGCAGTTCTTC.

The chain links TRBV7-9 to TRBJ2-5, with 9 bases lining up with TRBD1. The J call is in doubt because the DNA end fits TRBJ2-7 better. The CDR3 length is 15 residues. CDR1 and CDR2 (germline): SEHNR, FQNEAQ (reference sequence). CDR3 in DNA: TGTGCCAGCAGTAGGCCGGGACAGGGTCCCTACGAGCAGTACTTC. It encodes CASSRPGQGPYEQYF.